This TCR beta chain originates from a study of cytomegalovirus exposure and HLA in healthy donors. Study observations and caveats: Per a later analysis, roughly 17,000 TCR beta sequences showed association with HLA alleles at 0.05 false discovery rate.

Amplification used 60 Vbeta primers and 13 Jbeta primers. Measured with immunoSEQ multiplex PCR; TCRdb has only the in-frame clones, and not every one. The repertoire holds some 130,000 clones, roughly 70% seen once, with 2.5% to 4% in the top ten. This clone was detected a few times. The antigen is undetermined. In germline, CDR1 is MNHEY, CDR2 SVGAGI. The J segment lost 4 bases and the V segment lost 6 bases, leaving 6 bases of the junction unmatched. The CDR3 has 13 amino acids. Input material: PBMCs. This clonotype was sampled from a man in his forties in good health and CMV-seronegative. This chain links TRBV6-5 with TRBJ2-7; 7 bases are shared with TRBD2. In nucleotides, the CDR3 is TGTGCCAGCAGCACGACTAGCACATACGAGCAGTACTTC. Protein: CASSTTSTYEQYF.